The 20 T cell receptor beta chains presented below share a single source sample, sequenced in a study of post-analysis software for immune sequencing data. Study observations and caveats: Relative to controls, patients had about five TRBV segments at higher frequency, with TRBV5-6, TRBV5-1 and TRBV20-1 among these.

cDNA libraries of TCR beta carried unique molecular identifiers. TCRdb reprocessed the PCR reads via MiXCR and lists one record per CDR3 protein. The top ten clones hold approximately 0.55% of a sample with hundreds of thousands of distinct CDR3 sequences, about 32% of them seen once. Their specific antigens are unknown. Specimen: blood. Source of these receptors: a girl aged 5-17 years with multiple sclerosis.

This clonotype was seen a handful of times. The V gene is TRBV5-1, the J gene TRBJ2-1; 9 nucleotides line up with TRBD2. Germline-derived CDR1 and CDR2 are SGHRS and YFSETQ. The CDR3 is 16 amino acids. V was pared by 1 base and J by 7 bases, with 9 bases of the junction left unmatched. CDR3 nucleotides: TGCGCCAGCAGCTTGAGGAGTAGCGGGAGTTCGAATGAGCAGTTCTTC. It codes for CASSLRSSGSSNEQFF.

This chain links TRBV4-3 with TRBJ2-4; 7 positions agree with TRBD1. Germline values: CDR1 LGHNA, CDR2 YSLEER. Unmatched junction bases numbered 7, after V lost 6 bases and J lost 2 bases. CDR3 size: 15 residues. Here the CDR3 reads CASRPDRVSKNIQYF. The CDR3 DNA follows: TGCGCCAGCAGACCCGACAGGGTATCCAAAAACATTCAGTACTTC.

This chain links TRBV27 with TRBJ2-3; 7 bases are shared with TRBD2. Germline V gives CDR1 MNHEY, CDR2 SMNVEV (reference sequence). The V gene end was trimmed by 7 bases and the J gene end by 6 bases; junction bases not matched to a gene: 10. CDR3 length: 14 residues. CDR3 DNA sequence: TGTGCCAGCACAAAGCGGGGCGTCACTGATACGCAGTATTTT. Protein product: CASTKRGVTDTQYF.

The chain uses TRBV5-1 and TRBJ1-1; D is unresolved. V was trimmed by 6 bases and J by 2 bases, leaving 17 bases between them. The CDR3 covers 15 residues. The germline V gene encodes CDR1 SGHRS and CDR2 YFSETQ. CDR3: CASNPSRLANTEAFF. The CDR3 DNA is TGCGCCAGCAACCCGAGTAGGTTGGCTAACACTGAAGCTTTCTTT. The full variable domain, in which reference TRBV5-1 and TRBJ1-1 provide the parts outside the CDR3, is KAGVTQTPRYLIKTRGQQVTLSCSPISGHRSVSWYQQTPGQGLQFLFEYFSETQRNKGNFPGRFSGRQFSNSRSEMNVSTLELGDSALYLCASNPSRLANTEAFFGQGTRLTVV.

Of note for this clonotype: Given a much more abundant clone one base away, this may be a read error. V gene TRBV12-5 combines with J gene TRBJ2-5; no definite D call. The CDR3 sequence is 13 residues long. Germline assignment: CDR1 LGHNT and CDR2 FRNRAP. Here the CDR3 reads CDSGQGLQETQYF. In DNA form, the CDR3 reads TGTGATAGTGGTCAAGGGCTTCAAGAGACCCAGTACTTC.

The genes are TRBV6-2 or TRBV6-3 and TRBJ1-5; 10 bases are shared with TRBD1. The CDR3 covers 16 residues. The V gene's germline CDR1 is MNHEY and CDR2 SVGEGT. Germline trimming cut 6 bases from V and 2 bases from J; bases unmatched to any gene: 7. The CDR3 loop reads CASRMTGGSGNQPQHF. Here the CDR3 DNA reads TGTGCCAGCAGGATGACAGGGGGCAGCGGCAATCAGCCCCAGCATTTT.

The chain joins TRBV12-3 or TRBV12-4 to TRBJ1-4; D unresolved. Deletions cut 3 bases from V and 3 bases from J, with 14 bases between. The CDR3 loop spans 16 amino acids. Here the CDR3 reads CASSLPTRYSNEKLFF. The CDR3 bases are TGTGCCAGCAGTTTGCCCACCCGGTACTCTAATGAAAAACTGTTTTTT.

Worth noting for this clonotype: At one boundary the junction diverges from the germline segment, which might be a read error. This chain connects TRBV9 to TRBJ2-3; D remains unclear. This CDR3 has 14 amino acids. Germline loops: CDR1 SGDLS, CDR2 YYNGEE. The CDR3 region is CASSVKGSTDAQYF. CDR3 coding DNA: TGTGCCAGCAGCGTAAAGGGTTCAACAGATGCGCAGTATTTT. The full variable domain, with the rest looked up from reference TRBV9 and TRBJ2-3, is DSGVTQTPKHLITATGQRVTLRCSPRSGDLSVYWYQQSLDQGLQFLIQYYNGEERAKGNILERFSAQQFPDLHSELNLSSLELGDSALYFCASSVKGSTDAQYFGPGTRLTVL.

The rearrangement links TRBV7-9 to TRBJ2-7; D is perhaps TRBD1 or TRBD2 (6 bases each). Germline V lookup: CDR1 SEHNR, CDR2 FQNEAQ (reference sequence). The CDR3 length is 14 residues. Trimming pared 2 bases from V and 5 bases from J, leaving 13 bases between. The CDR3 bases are TGTGCCAGCAGCTTATTGGTAGGGGGGAACGAGCAGTACTTC. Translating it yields CASSLLVGGNEQYF. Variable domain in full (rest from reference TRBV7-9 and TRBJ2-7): DTGVSQNPRHKITKRGQNVTFRCDPISEHNRLYWYRQTLGQGPEFLTYFQNEAQLEKSRLLSDRFSAERPKGSFSTLEIQRTEQGDSAMYLCASSLLVGGNEQYFGPGTRLTVT.

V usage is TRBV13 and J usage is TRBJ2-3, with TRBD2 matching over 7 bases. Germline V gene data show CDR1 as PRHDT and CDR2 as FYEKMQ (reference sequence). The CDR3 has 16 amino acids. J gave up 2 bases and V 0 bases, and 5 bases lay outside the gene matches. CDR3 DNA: TGTGCCAGCAGCTTAGGGAGCGGGATTAACACAGATACGCAGTATTTT. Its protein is CASSLGSGINTDTQYF.

The CDR3 region is CAGRETGGFRANEQFF. Written as DNA, the CDR3 is TGTGCCGGACGAGAGACAGGGGGCTTCCGTGCCAATGAGCAGTTCTTC. J is TRBJ2-1 and V is TRBV2; TRBD1 aligns across 10 bases. The germline V gene encodes CDR1 SNHLY and CDR2 FYNNEI. The CDR3 extends over 16 amino acids. Trimming cost V 11 bases and J 6 bases; bases outside gene matches: 16.

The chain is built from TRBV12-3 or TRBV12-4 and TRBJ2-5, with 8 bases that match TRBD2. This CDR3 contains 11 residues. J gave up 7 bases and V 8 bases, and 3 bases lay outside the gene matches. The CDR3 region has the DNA TGTGCCAGCGGGCTAGCGGGGACCCAGTACTTC. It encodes CASGLAGTQYF.

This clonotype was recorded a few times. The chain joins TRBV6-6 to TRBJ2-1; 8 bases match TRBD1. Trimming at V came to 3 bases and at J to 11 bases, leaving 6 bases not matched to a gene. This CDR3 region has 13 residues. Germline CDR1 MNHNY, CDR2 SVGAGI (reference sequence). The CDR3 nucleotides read TGTGCCAGCAGTTATTCCGGACAGGGTAAGCAGTTCTTC. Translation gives CASSYSGQGKQFF.

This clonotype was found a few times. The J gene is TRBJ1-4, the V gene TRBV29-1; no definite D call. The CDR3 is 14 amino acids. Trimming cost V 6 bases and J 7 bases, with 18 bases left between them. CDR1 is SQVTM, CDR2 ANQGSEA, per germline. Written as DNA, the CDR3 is TGCAGCGTCCGGGCCCGAGTGGAGGGTGAAAAACTGTTTTTT. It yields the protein CSVRARVEGEKLFF.

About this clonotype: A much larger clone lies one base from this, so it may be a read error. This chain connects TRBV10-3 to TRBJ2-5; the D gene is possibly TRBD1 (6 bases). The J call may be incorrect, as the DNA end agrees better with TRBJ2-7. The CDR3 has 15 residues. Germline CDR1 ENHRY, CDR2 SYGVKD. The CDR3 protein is CATSERGTATYEQYF. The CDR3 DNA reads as TGTGCCACCAGTGAGAGGGGGACGGCCACCTACGAGCAGTACTTC.

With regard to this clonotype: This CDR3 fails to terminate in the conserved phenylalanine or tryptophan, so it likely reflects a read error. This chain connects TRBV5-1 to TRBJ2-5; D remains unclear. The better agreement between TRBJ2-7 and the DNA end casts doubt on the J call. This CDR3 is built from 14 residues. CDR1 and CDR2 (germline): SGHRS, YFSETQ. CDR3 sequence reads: CASSLNPEKDEQYC. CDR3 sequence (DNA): TGCGCCAGCAGCCTCAACCCCGAAAAGGACGAGCAGTACTGC.

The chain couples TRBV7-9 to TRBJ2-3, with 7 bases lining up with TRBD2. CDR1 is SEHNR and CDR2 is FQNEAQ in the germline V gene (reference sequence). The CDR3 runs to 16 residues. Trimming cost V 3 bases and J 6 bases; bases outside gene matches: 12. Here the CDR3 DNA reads TGTGCCAGCAGCTTTGATATTTTGGGGGGGAAGGATACGCAGTATTTT. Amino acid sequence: CASSFDILGGKDTQYF.

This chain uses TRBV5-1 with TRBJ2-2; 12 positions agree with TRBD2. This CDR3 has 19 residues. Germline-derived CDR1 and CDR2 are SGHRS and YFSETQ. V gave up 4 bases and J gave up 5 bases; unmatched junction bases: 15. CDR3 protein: CASSPPRLAGGPGTGELFF. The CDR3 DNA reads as TGCGCCAGCAGCCCTCCCCGTCTAGCGGGGGGGCCGGGAACCGGGGAGCTGTTTTTT.

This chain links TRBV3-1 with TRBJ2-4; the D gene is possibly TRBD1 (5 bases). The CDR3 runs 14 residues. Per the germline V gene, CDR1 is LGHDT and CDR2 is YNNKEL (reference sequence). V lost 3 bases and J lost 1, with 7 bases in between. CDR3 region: CASSQGPAKNIQYF. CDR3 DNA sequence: TGTGCCAGCAGCCAGGGGCCGGCCAAAAACATTCAGTACTTC.

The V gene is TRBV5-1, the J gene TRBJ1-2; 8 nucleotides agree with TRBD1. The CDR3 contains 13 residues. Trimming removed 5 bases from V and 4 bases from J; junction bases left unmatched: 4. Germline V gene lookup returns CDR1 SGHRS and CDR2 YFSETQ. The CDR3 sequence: CASRDREVYGYTF. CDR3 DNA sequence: TGCGCCAGCAGGGACAGGGAGGTCTATGGCTACACCTTC.